These T cell receptor beta chains were read from a single sample in a study of blood T cell repertoires in COVID-19. Sequenced by immunoSEQ multiplex PCR; TCRdb stores in-frame clones only, minus some. The repertoire includes some 300,000 clones, nearly 90% of them detected once, and about 1% sits in the top ten. The specimen was peripheral blood. These receptors were obtained from a woman in her forties with COVID-19, enrolled during active disease. Both conserved end residues are trimmed from each CDR3. Each record gives: V gene, clone size, J gene, D gene, CDR3 protein. D genes are given only for firm matches. Rows may omit the clone size; those that give it use once, few, many or a size class.

v_gene: TRBV30; abundance: NA; j_gene: TRBJ2-5; d_gene: NA; CDR3aa: AWSTGTETQY
v_gene: TRBV14; abundance: NA; j_gene: TRBJ1-6; d_gene: TRBD1; CDR3aa: ASSLTPGTGGASPLH
v_gene: TRBV28; abundance: NA; j_gene: TRBJ1-2; d_gene: TRBD1; CDR3aa: ASSVAGTAPDGYT
v_gene: TRBV19; abundance: NA; j_gene: TRBJ2-5; d_gene: TRBD1; CDR3aa: ASRTGGVEETQY
v_gene: TRBV7-8; abundance: NA; j_gene: TRBJ2-7; d_gene: NA; CDR3aa: ASSLITASGYGEQY
v_gene: TRBV5-4; abundance: NA; j_gene: TRBJ2-5; d_gene: TRBD1; CDR3aa: ASSFRTGQETQY
v_gene: TRBV7-2; abundance: NA; j_gene: TRBJ1-1; d_gene: NA; CDR3aa: ASSLVGPKNTEAF
v_gene: TRBV5-4; abundance: NA; j_gene: TRBJ2-7; d_gene: TRBD1; CDR3aa: ASSPGQIYEQY
v_gene: TRBV20-1; abundance: NA; j_gene: TRBJ2-1; d_gene: NA; CDR3aa: SASGVQGRAEQF
v_gene: TRBV6-5; abundance: NA; j_gene: TRBJ1-6; d_gene: TRBD1; CDR3aa: ASSYKHSGQGSPLH
v_gene: TRBV9; abundance: NA; j_gene: TRBJ2-5; d_gene: NA; CDR3aa: ASSERTAEETQY
v_gene: TRBV7-9; abundance: NA; j_gene: TRBJ1-1; d_gene: TRBD1; CDR3aa: ASSPQQGGHTEAF
v_gene: TRBV7-9; abundance: NA; j_gene: TRBJ2-1; d_gene: NA; CDR3aa: ASSSRGWADEQF
v_gene: TRBV2; abundance: NA; j_gene: TRBJ2-5; d_gene: NA; CDR3aa: ASINGGIGETQY
v_gene: TRBV5-5; abundance: NA; j_gene: TRBJ2-7; d_gene: TRBD2; CDR3aa: ASNRMGLADSYEQY
v_gene: TRBV28; abundance: NA; j_gene: TRBJ1-1; d_gene: NA; CDR3aa: ATGWGANTEAF
v_gene: TRBV7-9; abundance: NA; j_gene: TRBJ2-7; d_gene: NA; CDR3aa: ASSLWGQPLYEQY
v_gene: TRBV6-6; abundance: once; j_gene: TRBJ2-5; d_gene: NA; CDR3aa: ASSQGGGGQETQY
v_gene: TRBV19; abundance: NA; j_gene: TRBJ1-1; d_gene: TRBD1; CDR3aa: ASSILGDRGKTEAF
v_gene: TRBV7-2; abundance: NA; j_gene: TRBJ2-1; d_gene: TRBD2; CDR3aa: ASSLAGGQGNEQF
v_gene: TRBV12-3/TRBV12-4; abundance: NA; j_gene: TRBJ1-2; d_gene: NA; CDR3aa: ASSVGPYGYT
v_gene: TRBV6-5; abundance: once; j_gene: TRBJ1-3; d_gene: NA; CDR3aa: ASSYEGLGGNTIY
v_gene: TRBV6-4; abundance: NA; j_gene: TRBJ2-2; d_gene: TRBD1; CDR3aa: ASSEGQGTGELF
v_gene: TRBV5-1; abundance: NA; j_gene: TRBJ2-3; d_gene: TRBD2; CDR3aa: ASSLGLAGGTDTQY
v_gene: TRBV7-2; abundance: NA; j_gene: TRBJ2-5; d_gene: TRBD2; CDR3aa: ASSLSTSGGQETQY
v_gene: TRBV12-3/TRBV12-4; abundance: NA; j_gene: TRBJ2-3; d_gene: NA; CDR3aa: ASILYDTDTQY
v_gene: TRBV6-2/TRBV6-3; abundance: NA; j_gene: TRBJ1-1; d_gene: NA; CDR3aa: ASSYNGGTNTEAF
v_gene: TRBV29-1; abundance: NA; j_gene: TRBJ2-5; d_gene: TRBD2; CDR3aa: SVLGGGKETQY
v_gene: TRBV14; abundance: NA; j_gene: TRBJ2-5; d_gene: TRBD2; CDR3aa: ASSPTTTPGLAGEETQY
v_gene: TRBV11-2; abundance: once; j_gene: TRBJ1-1; d_gene: TRBD1; CDR3aa: ASSLTGGMDTEAF
v_gene: TRBV27; abundance: NA; j_gene: TRBJ1-5; d_gene: NA; CDR3aa: ASSLRGQPQH
v_gene: TRBV27; abundance: NA; j_gene: TRBJ2-3; d_gene: TRBD2; CDR3aa: ASSRGLAGSSTDTQY
v_gene: TRBV27; abundance: NA; j_gene: TRBJ2-7; d_gene: TRBD1; CDR3aa: ASRPSPGTASYEQY
v_gene: TRBV19; abundance: NA; j_gene: TRBJ1-2; d_gene: NA; CDR3aa: ASSTAGVGGYT
v_gene: TRBV18; abundance: once; j_gene: TRBJ1-4; d_gene: NA; CDR3aa: ASSRGFSEKLF
v_gene: TRBV4-1; abundance: NA; j_gene: TRBJ2-7; d_gene: TRBD2; CDR3aa: ASSQAPVTSGGLGEQY
v_gene: TRBV28; abundance: NA; j_gene: TRBJ1-5; d_gene: NA; CDR3aa: ASSFGGTSQPQH